The 31 T cell receptor beta chains listed next were all sequenced from one sample in a study of Ad26.COV2.S vaccination and SARS-CoV-2 variants. Method: immunoSEQ multiplex PCR; TCRdb's copy keeps in-frame clones and lacks some. The table lists hundreds of thousands of clones, under 95% of them singletons. Sequenced here: peripheral blood, sampled after recovery from COVID-19. The receptors come from a human donor who had recovered from COVID-19.

This chain joins TRBV25-1 and TRBJ1-1, with D possibly being TRBD1 (5 bases). CDR1 is MGHDK and CDR2 is SYGVNS in the germline V gene. CDR3 length equals 12 residues. V lost 3 bases and J 5 bases, leaving 7 bases between the germline ends. As DNA, the CDR3 is TGTGCCAGCAGTGAGGGGGGGACTGAAGCTTTCTTT. The encoded protein is CASSEGGTEAFF.

This chain connects TRBV29-1 to TRBJ2-3; D is undetermined. The germline V gene has CDR1 SQVTM and CDR2 ANQGSEA. The CDR3 has 14 residues. V dropped 3 bases and J dropped 2 bases, with 12 bases sitting between them. The CDR3 nucleotides are TGCAGCGTTGATATCGTCCAGATCACAGATACGCAGTATTTT. Its translation: CSVDIVQITDTQYF.

The V call is TRBV5-1, the J call TRBJ2-7, with 8 positions matching TRBD2. The CDR3 spans 15 residues. After removal of 2 bases from V and 3 bases from J, the junction contained 7 bases not matched to a gene. The germline gives CDR1 SGHRS, CDR2 YFSETQ. The CDR3 DNA sequence: TGCGCCAGCAGCTTCGGGACTAGTGGTAACTACGAGCAGTACTTC. Its translation is CASSFGTSGNYEQYF.

This chain links TRBV5-8 with TRBJ2-7, with no clear D. This CDR3 has 16 residues. The germline gives CDR1 SGHTS, CDR2 YDEGEE. Trimming cost V 4 bases and J 1 base, with 18 bases left between them. DNA of the CDR3: TGTGCCAGCAGCCAGACCGGGCCCGCGTTATCCTACGAGCAGTACTTC. It translates to CASSQTGPALSYEQYF.

The rearrangement links TRBV19 to TRBJ1-1, with D unclear. CDR3 size: 13 residues. Looked up from germline, CDR1 is LNHDA and CDR2 is SQIVND (reference sequence). V was cut by 7 bases and J by 6 bases, with 15 bases left in between. The CDR3 here is CASTVYPGAEAFF. The CDR3, as DNA: TGTGCCAGTACTGTATATCCGGGAGCTGAAGCTTTCTTT.

The rearrangement uses TRBV10-2 and TRBJ1-1, with 10 bases aligning to TRBD1. The CDR3 is made up of 13 amino acids. CDR1 and CDR2 from the germline V gene are WSHSY and SAAADI. V dropped 11 bases and J dropped 6; count of bases not matched to a gene: 9. The CDR3 nucleotides read TGCGCCGCGGGACAGGGGATGGGTGCTGAAGCTTTCTTT. This codes for CAAGQGMGAEAFF.

This clone was counted once. This CDR3 is CASSVRETVRTDTQYF. As DNA, the CDR3 is TGTGCCAGCAGCGTCCGGGAGACCGTACGCACAGATACGCAGTATTTT. The V call is TRBV9, the J call TRBJ2-3, with D perhaps matching TRBD2 (6 bases). V was clipped by 2 bases and J by 1 base, with 14 bases between them. The CDR3 runs 16 residues. CDR1 is SGDLS, CDR2 YYNGEE, per germline.

This clone was observed a single time. This chain connects TRBV4-2 to TRBJ1-1, with a possible D match to TRBD1 (5 bases). The CDR3 has 14 residues. Per germline, CDR1 LGHNA and CDR2 YNFKEQ. Deletions cut 1 base from V and 4 bases from J, with 10 bases between. In nucleotides, the CDR3 is TGTGCCAGCAGCCAAGTGGGGACGAGCACTGAAGCTTTCTTT. It translates to CASSQVGTSTEAFF.

This chain links TRBV25-1 with TRBJ1-6; tentative D call: TRBD1 (6 bases). The germline V and J ends were trimmed by 6 bases and 9 bases, with 15 bases remaining between them. This CDR3 is 14 amino acids long. In germline, CDR1 is MGHDK, CDR2 SYGVNS. CDR3 bases: TGTGCCAGCAGCGCCGACAGGATAGGTTCACCCCTCCACTTT. Translation gives CASSADRIGSPLHF. The variable domain in full, with the rest retrieved from reference TRBV25-1 and TRBJ1-6, is EADIYQTPRYLVIGTGKKITLECSQTMGHDKMYWYQQDPGMELHLIHYSYGVNSTEKGDLSSESTVSRIRTEHFPLTLESARPSHTSQYLCASSADRIGSPLHFGNGTRLTVT.

The V call is TRBV2, the J call TRBJ1-2, with no clear D. V lost 10 bases to trimming and J lost 4 bases, with 13 bases between them. The germline V gene has CDR1 SNHLY and CDR2 FYNNEI. This CDR3 contains 12 residues. The CDR3: CAIGLSGYGYTF. The CDR3 DNA is TGTGCCATCGGTCTATCCGGCTATGGCTACACCTTC.

J is TRBJ2-1 and V is TRBV5-4; no clear D. There are 11 residues in the CDR3. Germline-derived CDR1 and CDR2 are SGHNT and YYREEE (reference sequence). V was trimmed by 0 bases and J by 7 bases, leaving 2 bases between them. The CDR3 DNA sequence: TGTGCCAGCAGCTTGGGGAATGAGCAGTTCTTC. This translates into CASSLGNEQFF.

The CDR3 region has the DNA TGTGCCAGCAGTTACGGTGGTCTCTTGAACACTGAAGCTTTCTTT. This sequence encodes CASSYGGLLNTEAFF. V is TRBV6-2 or TRBV6-3 and J is TRBJ1-1; D is unclear. The V and J ends lost 2 bases and 0 bases respectively, with 10 bases between them. The V gene's germline CDR1 is MNHEY and CDR2 SVGEGT. This CDR3 has 15 amino acids.

The chain carries TRBV12-3 or TRBV12-4 and TRBJ2-2, with D hard to call. Trimming shortened V by 4 bases and J by 7 bases, and 4 bases separated the two germline ends. There are 11 residues in the CDR3. CDR3 in amino acids: CASSSGGELFF. CDR3 DNA: TGTGCCAGCAGTTCAGGCGGGGAGCTGTTTTTT.

This clone is a singleton in its sample. Other DNA sequences from this sample encode an identical CDR3 as well. The rearrangement uses TRBV5-6 and TRBJ2-5, with 9 positions matching TRBD1. Germline values: CDR1 SGHDT, CDR2 YYEEEE. V lost 2 bases and J lost 4; bases outside the gene matches: 3. The CDR3 has 14 residues. The CDR3 DNA sequence: TGTGCCAGCAGCTTCGGGACAGGGAGAGAGACCCAGTACTTC. Residues: CASSFGTGRETQYF.

The chain couples TRBV10-1 to TRBJ1-2; 7 bases match TRBD1. The V gene's germline CDR1 is WNHNN and CDR2 SYGVQD (reference sequence). V lost 5 bases and J lost 2; bases outside the gene matches: 5. The CDR3 covers 14 residues. CDR3 in amino acids: CASSQQGPNYGYTF. CDR3 bases: TGCGCCAGCAGTCAACAGGGGCCGAACTATGGCTACACCTTC.

The gene calls are TRBV6-5 and TRBJ2-6; possible D gene TRBD1, 5 bases. The CDR3 sequence is 15 residues long. Germline V gene lookup returns CDR1 MNHEY and CDR2 SVGAGI. Between the trimmed V and J ends, which lost 2 bases and 0 bases, there was a span of 5 bases. The CDR3 sequence: CASSYDSSGANVLTF. CDR3 nucleotides: TGTGCCAGCAGTTACGACAGCTCTGGGGCCAACGTCCTGACTTTC.

This chain joins TRBV7-9 and TRBJ1-2; 8 bases agree with TRBD1. The junction had 14 bases not matched to a gene; V was cut back by 5 bases and J by 0 bases. Per germline, CDR1 SEHNR and CDR2 FQNEAQ (reference sequence). The CDR3 length is 18 residues. The CDR3 loop reads CASSPWGGQDGSNYGYTF. DNA for the CDR3: TGTGCCAGCAGCCCTTGGGGGGGACAGGATGGGTCTAACTATGGCTACACCTTC. Using reference TRBV7-9 and TRBJ1-2 for the parts outside the CDR3, the full variable domain is DTGVSQNPRHKITKRGQNVTFRCDPISEHNRLYWYRQTLGQGPEFLTYFQNEAQLEKSRLLSDRFSAERPKGSFSTLEIQRTEQGDSAMYLCASSPWGGQDGSNYGYTFGSGTRLTVV.

The chain has TRBV6-5 and TRBJ2-1; 10 positions match TRBD1. Trimming at V came to 2 bases and at J to 2 bases, leaving 0 bases not matched to a gene. Germline CDR1 and CDR2: MNHEY and SVGAGI. CDR3 length equals 15 residues. The CDR3 DNA sequence: TGTGCCAGCAGTTACGGGACAGGGGCCTACAATGAGCAGTTCTTC. Encoded protein: CASSYGTGAYNEQFF.

CDR3 in amino acids: CASSDVWGAHGYTF. The DNA for the CDR3 is TGTGCCAGCAGTGACGTCTGGGGAGCCCATGGCTACACCTTC. The chain carries TRBV6-1 and TRBJ1-2; the D is unclear. Germline assignment: CDR1 MNHNS and CDR2 SASEGT. This CDR3 contains 14 residues. Trimming took off 3 bases at V and 6 bases at J, with 14 bases between the two ends.

This clone has only one observation. The rearrangement links TRBV9 to TRBJ2-2, with D possibly matching TRBD1 (6 bases). V dropped 6 bases and J dropped 6 bases, with 18 bases sitting between them. In germline, CDR1 is SGDLS, CDR2 YYNGEE. CDR3 length: 15 amino acids. CDR3 DNA: TGTGCCAGCAACAACAGGGCTAGTAGCGCCGGGGAGCTGTTTTTT. As protein: CASNNRASSAGELFF.

The chain links TRBV20-1 to TRBJ2-3; no clear D gene. The CDR3 spans 15 residues. The V and J ends lost 3 bases and 1 base respectively, with 14 bases between them. The germline gives CDR1 DFQATT, CDR2 SNEGSKA (reference sequence). DNA for the CDR3: TGCAGTGCTAGTAGGGCGCCTAGGGGCACAGATACGCAGTATTTT. Encoded protein: CSASRAPRGTDTQYF.

The rearrangement uses TRBV27 and TRBJ2-2; D not resolved. The CDR3 contains 12 residues. The germline gives CDR1 MNHEY, CDR2 SMNVEV (reference sequence). V lost 2 bases and J 7 bases, leaving 5 bases between the germline ends. CDR3 protein: CASSLLNGELFF. The DNA of the CDR3 is TGTGCCAGCAGTTTACTAAACGGGGAGCTGTTTTTT.

The rearrangement links TRBV9 to TRBJ1-1, with a weak D call TRBD1 (6 bases). This CDR3 is 15 amino acids long. Trimming stripped 0 bases from V and 3 bases from J, with 12 bases between. Germline-derived CDR1 and CDR2 are SGDLS and YYNGEE. The CDR3 DNA reads as TGTGCCAGCAGCGTAGATGCACAGGGCTACACTGAAGCTTTCTTT. This codes for CASSVDAQGYTEAFF.

The chain is built from TRBV5-4 and TRBJ1-1; the match to TRBD1 covers 8 bases. Trimming took 4 bases from V and 7 from J; bases not matched to a gene: 9. This CDR3 contains 14 residues. CDR1 and CDR2 (germline): SGHNT, YYREEE (reference sequence). CDR3 region: CASSEGQGLLEAFF. As DNA, the CDR3 is TGTGCCAGCAGCGAAGGACAGGGCTTACTTGAAGCTTTCTTT.

This CDR3 reads CASSIGVGQGGETQYF. CDR3 in DNA: TGTGCCAGTAGTATAGGCGTCGGACAGGGCGGGGAGACCCAGTACTTC. This chain links TRBV19 with TRBJ2-5, with TRBD1 matching over 8 bases. There are 16 residues in the CDR3. The junction had 9 bases not matched to a gene; V was cut back by 1 base and J by 5 bases. Looked up from germline, CDR1 is LNHDA and CDR2 is SQIVND (reference sequence). Full variable domain (rest looked up from reference TRBV19 and TRBJ2-5): DGGITQSPKYLFRKEGQNVTLSCEQNLNHDAMYWYRQDPGQGLRLIYYSQIVNDFQKGDIAEGYSVSREKKESFPLTVTSAQKNPTAFYLCASSIGVGQGGETQYFGPGTRLLVL.

The rearrangement links TRBV28 to TRBJ2-3; D is possibly TRBD1 (6 bases). CDR1 and CDR2 from the germline V gene are MDHEN and SYDVKM. This CDR3 has 12 residues. V lost 8 bases, J lost 6 bases, and 12 bases lay in between. Here the CDR3 DNA reads TGTGCCAGCGGGGGCCAGAGGGATACGCAGTATTTT. It codes for CASGGQRDTQYF.

The J gene is TRBJ1-2, the V gene TRBV27; 9 bases map to TRBD1. Germline CDR1 reads MNHEY; CDR2 reads SMNVEV (reference sequence). Losses at the gene ends were 5 bases for V and 4 bases for J; bases not matched to a gene: 17. The length of the CDR3 is 18 residues. This CDR3 reads CASSKSTGTGSIPYGYTF. The CDR3 DNA is TGTGCCAGCAGTAAGTCAACCGGGACAGGGTCTATTCCCTATGGCTACACCTTC.

The chain has TRBV19 and TRBJ1-1, with 9 bases fitting TRBD1. The J segment lost 5 bases and the V segment lost 3 bases, leaving 16 bases of the junction unmatched. The CDR3 runs 18 residues. The germline V gene has CDR1 LNHDA and CDR2 SQIVND (reference sequence). CDR3 DNA sequence: TGTGCCAGTAGTATGGCCCTACAGGGGGCAGGCAGGGATACTGAAGCTTTCTTT. Translation: CASSMALQGAGRDTEAFF.

This chain joins TRBV3-1 (or the pseudogene TRBV3-2) and TRBJ1-4, with D perhaps matching TRBD1 (6 bases). The length of the CDR3 is 15 residues. V lost 4 bases to trimming and J lost 3 bases, with 12 bases between them. Germline assignment: CDR1 LGHDT and CDR2 YNNKEL (reference sequence). The CDR3 spells CASSPQGTANEKLFF. CDR3 in DNA: TGTGCCAGCAGCCCCCAGGGGACGGCTAATGAAAAACTGTTTTTT.

V is TRBV4-3 and J is TRBJ1-2; no definite D call. The CDR3 totals 13 residues. Per germline, CDR1 LGHNA and CDR2 YSLEER. Trimming pared 0 bases from V and 8 bases from J, leaving 10 bases between. This CDR3 reads CASSQDGVPGYTF. In nucleotides, the CDR3 is TGCGCCAGCAGCCAAGATGGGGTCCCGGGCTACACCTTC.

This chain uses TRBV18 with TRBJ1-1, with D possibly being TRBD1 (6 bases). Germline loops: CDR1 KGHSH, CDR2 LQKENI. Between the trimmed V and J ends, which lost 0 bases and 4 bases, there was a span of 15 bases. The CDR3 runs 16 residues. CDR3 in amino acids: CASSPPAGVGATEAFF. CDR3 coding DNA: TGTGCCAGCTCACCACCGGCAGGGGTGGGGGCCACTGAAGCTTTCTTT.